Listed below are T cell receptor beta chains from one sample, sequenced in a study of early T cells in non-severe SARS-CoV-2 infection. TCRdb recomputed calls from the 5' RACE reads with MiXCR, one row per CDR3 protein. In the table there are fewer than 35,000 distinct CDR3 sequences, around 4.5% of which are singletons. Sequencing used whole blood. These receptors were obtained from an adult who was a healthcare worker with PCR-confirmed SARS-CoV-2 infection or an uninfected control (not recorded which). CDR3s include the opening cysteine and the closing phenylalanine or tryptophan. D genes are given only for firm matches. Some rows have no size entry. The others give once, few or many, or a class for an expanded clone.

J gene: TRBJ2-2
V gene: TRBV28
D gene: -
clone size: -
CDR3 DNA: TGTGCCAGCAGACGGACCGGGGAGCTGTTTTTT
CDR3 protein: CASRRTGELFF

J gene: TRBJ2-4
V gene: TRBV5-1
D gene: -
clone size: many
CDR3 DNA: TGCGCCAGCAGCTCAGGGTTACAAGAAAACATTCAGTACTTC
CDR3 protein: CASSSGLQENIQYF

J gene: TRBJ2-2
V gene: TRBV25-1
D gene: TRBD2
clone size: few
CDR3 DNA: TGTGCCAGCAGTGCCGCGGGACTAGCGGGAGCGACCGGGGAGCTGTTTTTT
CDR3 protein: CASSAAGLAGATGELFF

J gene: TRBJ2-5
V gene: TRBV7-8
D gene: TRBD2
clone size: many
CDR3 DNA: TGTGCCATCACTAGCGGCGCAGAGACCCAGTACTTC
CDR3 protein: CAITSGAETQYF

J gene: TRBJ2-7
V gene: TRBV7-9
D gene: TRBD2
clone size: many
CDR3 DNA: TGTGCCAGCAGCCGAAGTGCGGGAGGATACGAGCAGTACTTC
CDR3 protein: CASSRSAGGYEQYF

J gene: TRBJ2-7
V gene: TRBV27
D gene: TRBD2
clone size: medium-sized
CDR3 DNA: TGTGCCAGCAGTTTCCTAGCGGAGGGGATCTACGAGCAGTACTTC
CDR3 protein: CASSFLAEGIYEQYF

J gene: TRBJ2-3
V gene: TRBV4-1
D gene: TRBD2
clone size: medium-sized
CDR3 DNA: TGCGCCAGCAGCCAAGTAGCGGGAGGCTTCACAGATACGCAGTATTTT
CDR3 protein: CASSQVAGGFTDTQYF

J gene: TRBJ1-3
V gene: TRBV12-3/TRBV12-4
D gene: -
clone size: many
CDR3 DNA: TGTGCAAACGCGGAACAGGGAACTGGAAACACCATATATTTT
CDR3 protein: CANAEQGTGNTIYF

J gene: TRBJ1-3
V gene: TRBV6-2/TRBV6-3
D gene: -
clone size: many
CDR3 DNA: TGTGCCAGCAGTTATGCCTCAGGACCTGGAAACACCATATATTTT
CDR3 protein: CASSYASGPGNTIYF

J gene: TRBJ2-5
V gene: TRBV20-1
D gene: TRBD1
clone size: many
CDR3 DNA: TGCAGTGCTAGAGATGACAGGGGATACCAAGAGACCCAGTACTTC
CDR3 protein: CSARDDRGYQETQYF

J gene: TRBJ1-1
V gene: TRBV7-2
D gene: -
clone size: medium-sized
CDR3 DNA: TGTGCCAGCAGCTTTTGGCAGGGTGAAGAAGCTTTCTTT
CDR3 protein: CASSFWQGEEAFF

J gene: TRBJ2-1
V gene: TRBV5-1
D gene: TRBD2
clone size: medium-sized
CDR3 DNA: TGCGCCAGCAGCTTGGAGTCTAGCGGGAGGCGGGACAATGAGCAGTTCTTC
CDR3 protein: CASSLESSGRRDNEQFF

J gene: TRBJ1-1
V gene: TRBV11-2
D gene: -
clone size: many
CDR3 DNA: TGTGCCAGCAGCTCCGGTGGGGCGGGATGGGGGAACACTGAAGCTTTCTTT
CDR3 protein: CASSSGGAGWGNTEAFF

J gene: TRBJ2-7
V gene: TRBV28
D gene: TRBD2
clone size: many
CDR3 DNA: TGTGCCAGCAGCAGGGGCAATCAGCGGGAGCGGTACGAGCAGTACTTC
CDR3 protein: CASSRGNQRERYEQYF

J gene: TRBJ1-2
V gene: TRBV20-1
D gene: -
clone size: many
CDR3 DNA: TGCAGTGCTGTTCAGGGTCTCAATACCTATGGCTACACCTTC
CDR3 protein: CSAVQGLNTYGYTF

J gene: TRBJ2-2
V gene: TRBV24-1
D gene: TRBD1
clone size: many
CDR3 DNA: TGTGCCACCAGTGCCCAGGGGGCCGGGGAGCTGTTTTTT
CDR3 protein: CATSAQGAGELFF

J gene: TRBJ1-4
V gene: TRBV19
D gene: -
clone size: many
CDR3 DNA: TGTGCCAGTAGTATGGGACGGACGAATGAAAAACTGTTTTTT
CDR3 protein: CASSMGRTNEKLFF

J gene: TRBJ2-7
V gene: TRBV10-3
D gene: -
clone size: many
CDR3 DNA: TGTGCCATCAGGGGGGCTGGGGACGAGCAGTACTTC
CDR3 protein: CAIRGAGDEQYF

J gene: TRBJ1-3
V gene: TRBV11-2
D gene: TRBD1
clone size: many
CDR3 DNA: TGTGCCAGCAGCTTAACGGACAGGGGCTCTGGAAACACCATATATTTT
CDR3 protein: CASSLTDRGSGNTIYF

J gene: TRBJ1-5
V gene: TRBV6-1
D gene: TRBD1
clone size: -
CDR3 DNA: TGTGCCAGCAGTGACTACCAGGGGGTGCGCCAGCCCCAGCATTTT
CDR3 protein: CASSDYQGVRQPQHF

J gene: TRBJ2-1
V gene: TRBV15
D gene: TRBD2
clone size: many
CDR3 DNA: TGTGCCACGTACTCTCCCGGGACTAAGTACAATGAGCAGTTCTTC
CDR3 protein: CATYSPGTKYNEQFF

J gene: TRBJ2-5
V gene: TRBV19
D gene: TRBD2
clone size: many
CDR3 DNA: TGTGCCAGTAGTATCCAGCGGGGCACTCAAGAGACCCAGTACTTC
CDR3 protein: CASSIQRGTQETQYF

J gene: TRBJ2-7
V gene: TRBV10-3
D gene: TRBD2
clone size: many
CDR3 DNA: TGTGCCATCAGTGAAGAGACTAGCGGGAGAGACGAGCAGTACTTC
CDR3 protein: CAISEETSGRDEQYF

J gene: TRBJ1-1
V gene: TRBV14
D gene: TRBD1
clone size: -
CDR3 DNA: TGTGCCAGCCGCCCGGACAGGGGCATTCAGAACACTGAAGCTTTCTTT
CDR3 protein: CASRPDRGIQNTEAFF

J gene: TRBJ2-1
V gene: TRBV29-1
D gene: TRBD2
clone size: many
CDR3 DNA: TGCAGCGCCGACGGGACTAGCGGGAGTCTATTCTACAATGAGCAGTTCTTC
CDR3 protein: CSADGTSGSLFYNEQFF

J gene: TRBJ2-1
V gene: TRBV27
D gene: -
clone size: -
CDR3 DNA: TGTGCCAGCATGGGGCCGCAGCAGATCTACAATGAGCAGTTCTTC
CDR3 protein: CASMGPQQIYNEQFF

J gene: TRBJ2-1
V gene: TRBV29-1
D gene: TRBD2
clone size: many
CDR3 DNA: TGCAGCGTCCCCAAGCCGGGACTAGCGGGAGTAGGGCAGTTCTTC
CDR3 protein: CSVPKPGLAGVGQFF

J gene: TRBJ1-1
V gene: TRBV6-2/TRBV6-3
D gene: -
clone size: -
CDR3 DNA: TGTGCCAGCAGTCAAGACGAAAACACTGAAGCTTTCTTT
CDR3 protein: CASSQDENTEAFF

J gene: TRBJ1-6
V gene: TRBV9
D gene: -
clone size: -
CDR3 DNA: TGTGCCAGCAGCGTAGGAGAATGGAGTTCACCCCTCCACTTT
CDR3 protein: CASSVGEWSSPLHF

J gene: TRBJ2-5
V gene: TRBV7-8
D gene: -
clone size: many
CDR3 DNA: TGTGCCAGCAGCTTTAGGTTTGGGGAAGAGACCCAGTACTTC
CDR3 protein: CASSFRFGEETQYF

J gene: TRBJ1-6
V gene: TRBV4-1
D gene: TRBD1
clone size: many
CDR3 DNA: TGCGCCAGCAGCCCCCGGGACAGCGATAATTCACCCCTCCACTTT
CDR3 protein: CASSPRDSDNSPLHF

J gene: TRBJ1-3
V gene: TRBV4-3
D gene: -
clone size: many
CDR3 DNA: TGCGCCAGCAGCCAAGCCGCAAGCTCTGGAAACACCATATATTTT
CDR3 protein: CASSQAASSGNTIYF

J gene: TRBJ1-1
V gene: TRBV5-1
D gene: -
clone size: many
CDR3 DNA: TGCGCCAGCAGCTTGGCCCTCCAGACCAAAGGGGTTGAAGCTTTCTTT
CDR3 protein: CASSLALQTKGVEAFF

J gene: TRBJ2-3
V gene: TRBV11-2
D gene: TRBD2
clone size: many
CDR3 DNA: TGTGCCAGCAGCTTAGTCGGGGTTAGGGCTAGCGGGAGAGCAGATACGCAGTATTTT
CDR3 protein: CASSLVGVRASGRADTQYF